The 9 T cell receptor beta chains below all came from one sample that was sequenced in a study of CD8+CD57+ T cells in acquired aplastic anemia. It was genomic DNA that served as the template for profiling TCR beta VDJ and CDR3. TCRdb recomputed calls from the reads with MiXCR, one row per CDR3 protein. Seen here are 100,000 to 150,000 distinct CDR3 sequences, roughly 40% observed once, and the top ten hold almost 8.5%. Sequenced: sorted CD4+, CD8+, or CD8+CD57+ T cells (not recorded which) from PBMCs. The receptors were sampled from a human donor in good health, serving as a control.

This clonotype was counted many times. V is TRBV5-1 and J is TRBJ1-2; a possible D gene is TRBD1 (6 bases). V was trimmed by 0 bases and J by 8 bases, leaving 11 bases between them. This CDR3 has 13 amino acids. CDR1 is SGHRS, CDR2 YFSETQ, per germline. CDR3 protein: CASSLDRAGGYTF. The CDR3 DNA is TGCGCCAGCAGCTTGGACAGGGCTGGCGGCTACACCTTC. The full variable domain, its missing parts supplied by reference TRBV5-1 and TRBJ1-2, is KAGVTQTPRYLIKTRGQQVTLSCSPISGHRSVSWYQQTPGQGLQFLFEYFSETQRNKGNFPGRFSGRQFSNSRSEMNVSTLELGDSALYLCASSLDRAGGYTFGSGTRLTVV.

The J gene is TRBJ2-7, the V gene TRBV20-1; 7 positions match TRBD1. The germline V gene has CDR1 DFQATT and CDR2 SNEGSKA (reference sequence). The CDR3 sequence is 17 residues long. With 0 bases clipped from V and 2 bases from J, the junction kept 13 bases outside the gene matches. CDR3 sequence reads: CSARDPGRQGPTYEQYF. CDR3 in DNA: TGCAGTGCTAGAGATCCAGGGCGACAGGGACCCACCTACGAGCAGTACTTC.

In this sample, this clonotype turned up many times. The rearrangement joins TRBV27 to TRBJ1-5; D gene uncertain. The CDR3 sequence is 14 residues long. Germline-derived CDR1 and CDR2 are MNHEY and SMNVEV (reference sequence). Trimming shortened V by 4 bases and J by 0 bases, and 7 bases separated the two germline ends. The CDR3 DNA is TGTGCCAGCAGTTACTCTTATAGCAATCAGCCCCAGCATTTT. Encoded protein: CASSYSYSNQPQHF.

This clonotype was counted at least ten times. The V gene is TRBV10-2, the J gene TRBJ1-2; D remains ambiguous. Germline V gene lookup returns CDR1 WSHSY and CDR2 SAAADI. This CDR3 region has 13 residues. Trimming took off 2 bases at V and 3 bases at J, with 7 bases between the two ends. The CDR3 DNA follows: TGCGCCAGCAGTGAGATAATGGACTATGGCTACACCTTC. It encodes CASSEIMDYGYTF.

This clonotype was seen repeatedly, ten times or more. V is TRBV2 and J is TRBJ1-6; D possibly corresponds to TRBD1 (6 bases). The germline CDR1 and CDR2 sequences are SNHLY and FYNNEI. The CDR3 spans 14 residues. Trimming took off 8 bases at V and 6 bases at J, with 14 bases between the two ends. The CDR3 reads CASSRGGGNSPLHF. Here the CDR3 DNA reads TGTGCCAGCTCTAGGGGGGGGGGTAATTCACCCCTCCACTTT.

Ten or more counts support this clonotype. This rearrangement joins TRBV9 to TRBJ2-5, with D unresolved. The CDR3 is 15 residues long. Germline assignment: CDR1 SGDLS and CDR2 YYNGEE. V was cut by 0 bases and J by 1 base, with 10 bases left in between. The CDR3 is CASSVAAGLQETQYF. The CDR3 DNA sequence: TGTGCCAGCAGCGTAGCGGCCGGGCTCCAAGAGACCCAGTACTTC. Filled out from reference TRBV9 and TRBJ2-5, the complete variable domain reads DSGVTQTPKHLITATGQRVTLRCSPRSGDLSVYWYQQSLDQGLQFLIQYYNGEERAKGNILERFSAQQFPDLHSELNLSSLELGDSALYFCASSVAAGLQETQYFGPGTRLLVL.

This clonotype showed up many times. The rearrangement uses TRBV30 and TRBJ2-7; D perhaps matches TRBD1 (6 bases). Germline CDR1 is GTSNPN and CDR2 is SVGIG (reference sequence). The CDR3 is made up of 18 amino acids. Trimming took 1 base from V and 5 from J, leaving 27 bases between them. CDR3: CAWSGPLWNREIGDEQYF. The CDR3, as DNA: TGTGCCTGGAGTGGTCCTCTCTGGAACAGGGAAATTGGAGACGAGCAGTACTTC.

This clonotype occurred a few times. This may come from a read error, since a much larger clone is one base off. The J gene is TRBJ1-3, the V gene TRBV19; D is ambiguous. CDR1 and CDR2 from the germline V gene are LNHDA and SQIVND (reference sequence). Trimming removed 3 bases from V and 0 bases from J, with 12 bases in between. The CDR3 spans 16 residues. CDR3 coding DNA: TGTGCCAGTAGTATCCGGACGGGATACTCTGGAAACACCATATATTTT. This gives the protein CASSIRTGYSGNTIYF.

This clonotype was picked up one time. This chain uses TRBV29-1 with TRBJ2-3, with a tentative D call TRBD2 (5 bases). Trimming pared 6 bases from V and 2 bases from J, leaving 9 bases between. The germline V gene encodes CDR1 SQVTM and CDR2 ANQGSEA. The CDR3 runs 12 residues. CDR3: CSVGDFTDTQYF. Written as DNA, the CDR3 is TGCAGCGTCGGGGATTTCACAGATACGCAGTATTTT.